The clone carrying this T cell receptor beta chain was seen at least ten times. The sample originates from a study of blood T cell repertoires in COVID-19. Study in general: In each case, the material was cDNA or gDNA derived from T cells, B-cell-depleted T cells, or PBMCs.

There are 16 residues in the CDR3. J was trimmed by 2 bases and V by 4 bases; bases with no gene match: 7. Germline CDR1 SGHRS, CDR2 YFSETQ. Original processing notes: Amplification with reference gene primers provided the estimates of nucleated cell counts. Profiling relied on immunoSEQ multiplex PCR, and the TCRdb table lists in-frame clones only, not all of them. Clone size and V and J calls were adopted from that table, with D and trimming inferred from the DNA. The sample includes some 70,000 clones, around 79% seen only once; the top ten take approximately 20%. The J gene is TRBJ2-5, the V gene TRBV5-1; 11 bases map to TRBD2. The TCR comes from a man in his fifties or sixties with acute or convalescent COVID-19. Sequencing input: peripheral blood. CDR3 nucleotides: TGCGCCAGCAGCCGTCAGACTAGCGGGGATCAAGAGACCCAGTACTTC. This gives the protein CASSRQTSGDQETQYF.